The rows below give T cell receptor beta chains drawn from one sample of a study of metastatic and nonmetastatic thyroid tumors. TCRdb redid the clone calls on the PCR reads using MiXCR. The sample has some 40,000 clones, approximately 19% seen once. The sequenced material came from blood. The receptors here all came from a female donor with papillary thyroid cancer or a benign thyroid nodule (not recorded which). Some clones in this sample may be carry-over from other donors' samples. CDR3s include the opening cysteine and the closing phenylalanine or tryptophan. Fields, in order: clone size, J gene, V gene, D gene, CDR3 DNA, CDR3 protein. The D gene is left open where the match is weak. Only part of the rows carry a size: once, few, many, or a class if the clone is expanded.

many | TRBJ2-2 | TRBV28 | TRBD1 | TGTGCCAGCAGCAACAGGGGGCTTGGCACCGGGGAGCTGTTTTTT | CASSNRGLGTGELFF
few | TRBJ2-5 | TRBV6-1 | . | TGTGCCAGGCGCCGGGCAGATCAAGAGACACAGTACTTC | CARRRADQETQYF
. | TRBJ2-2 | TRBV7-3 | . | TGTGCCAGCAGCCTCACAGGATACACCTGGGAGCTGTTTTTT | CASSLTGYTWELFF
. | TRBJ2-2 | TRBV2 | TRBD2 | TGTGCCAGCAGTGGGGACTACCACCCGACCGGGGAGCTGTTTTTT | CASSGDYHPTGELFF
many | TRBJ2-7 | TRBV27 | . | TGTGCCAGCAGTTCCCGACGTGGGGGAGGAGAGAAAGAGCAGTACTTC | CASSSRRGGGEKEQYF
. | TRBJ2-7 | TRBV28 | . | TGTGCCAGCAGAGGAGGGAGCTCCTACGAGCAGTACTTC | CASRGGSSYEQYF
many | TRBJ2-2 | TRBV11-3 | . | TGTGCCAGCAGCCCCAGGGGCACCGGGGAGCTGTTTTTT | CASSPRGTGELFF
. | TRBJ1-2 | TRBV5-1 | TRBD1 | TGCGCCAGCAGCTTGGGGGCGGGCGACAGGGGTGATGGCTACACCTTC | CASSLGAGDRGDGYTF
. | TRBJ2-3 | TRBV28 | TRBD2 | TGTGCCAGCAGCCAGACTAGCGTGACTAAGCAGTACTTT | CASSQTSVTKQYF
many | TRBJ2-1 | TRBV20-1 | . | TGCAGTGCTAGAGATGGGAGTCGTGGACAGAATGAGCAGTTCTTC | CSARDGSRGQNEQFF
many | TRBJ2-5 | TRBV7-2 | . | TGTGCCAGCAGCAGAGACAGACAAGAGACCCAGTACTTC | CASSRDRQETQYF
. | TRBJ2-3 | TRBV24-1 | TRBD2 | TGTGCCACCAGTGATCCGACTAGCGGGGGTTGGACAGATACGCAGTATTTT | CATSDPTSGGWTDTQYF
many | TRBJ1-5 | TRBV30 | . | TGTGCCTGGAGTCCCGAGACGGATCAGCCCCAGCATTTT | CAWSPETDQPQHF
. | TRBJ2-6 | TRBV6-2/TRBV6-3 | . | TGTGCCAGCATCCTGTGGCCCTCTGGGGCCAACGTCCTGACTTTC | CASILWPSGANVLTF
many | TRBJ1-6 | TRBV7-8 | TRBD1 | TGTGCCAGCAGCTCATACAGGGGGGGCTCACCCCTCCACTTT | CASSSYRGGSPLHF
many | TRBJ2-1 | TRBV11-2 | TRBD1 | TGTGCCAGCAGCCGACTTCCGGGACAGGGCGGCTCCTACAATGAGCAGTTCTTC | CASSRLPGQGGSYNEQFF
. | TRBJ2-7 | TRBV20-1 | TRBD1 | TGCAGTGCAAGTACAGGGGGCAGGGGGGACGAGCAGTACTTC | CSASTGGRGDEQYF
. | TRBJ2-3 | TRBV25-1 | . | TGTGACAGCAGTGAATATATCGGACAGTTTAGCACAGATACGCAGTATTTT | CDSSEYIGQFSTDTQYF
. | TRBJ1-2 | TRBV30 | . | TGTGCCTGGACCCCGGTGGGGGATTTAGGGGGCTACACCTTC | CAWTPVGDLGGYTF
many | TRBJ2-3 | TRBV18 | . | TGTGCCAGCTCACCCCCGGGGGAACCAGATACGCAGTATTTT | CASSPPGEPDTQYF
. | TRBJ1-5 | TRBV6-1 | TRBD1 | TGTGCCAGCAGACGAGGGGGGACAGGGGTCGGGCAGCCCCAGCATTTT | CASRRGGTGVGQPQHF
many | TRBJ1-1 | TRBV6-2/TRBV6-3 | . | TGTGCCAGCACCGCACTGCGGACTGAAGCTTTCTTT | CASTALRTEAFF
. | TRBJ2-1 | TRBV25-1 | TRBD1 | TGTGCCAGCAGTGAAGGGACAGGGGGCCATTTGGGAAACAATGAGCAGTTCTTC | CASSEGTGGHLGNNEQFF
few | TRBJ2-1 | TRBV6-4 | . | TGTGCCAGCAGTGACCCCCCCGGAGGGGGCTCCTACAATGAGCAGTTCTTC | CASSDPPGGGSYNEQFF
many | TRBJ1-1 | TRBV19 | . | TGTGCCAGTAGCATCGGCGAAATTACTGAAGCTTTCTTT | CASSIGEITEAFF
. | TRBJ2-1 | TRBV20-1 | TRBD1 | TGCAGTGATAGGTTGGGTAGGGGGCAGAGCTCCTACAATGAGCAGTTCTTC | CSDRLGRGQSSYNEQFF
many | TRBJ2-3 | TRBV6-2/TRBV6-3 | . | TGTGCCAGCAGTTACCCTTCCGGGACAACAAGCACAGATACGCAGTATTTT | CASSYPSGTTSTDTQYF
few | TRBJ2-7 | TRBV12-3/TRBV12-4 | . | TGTGCCAGCAGTTTAGTACAGCAGTACGAGCAGTACTTC | CASSLVQQYEQYF